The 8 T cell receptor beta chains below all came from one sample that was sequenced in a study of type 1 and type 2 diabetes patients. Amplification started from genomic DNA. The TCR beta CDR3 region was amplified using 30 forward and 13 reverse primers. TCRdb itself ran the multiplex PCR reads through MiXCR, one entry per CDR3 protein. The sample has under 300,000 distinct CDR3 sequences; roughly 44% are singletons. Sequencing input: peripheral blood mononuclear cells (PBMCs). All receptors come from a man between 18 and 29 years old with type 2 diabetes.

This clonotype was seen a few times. In DNA, the CDR3 is TGTGCCAGCAGTTTCAAGCGGGGGGTCGTTGGTGAGACCCAGTACTTC. Protein: CASSFKRGVVGETQYF. The chain recombines TRBV27 with TRBJ2-5; 9 positions agree with TRBD2. With V trimmed by 3 bases and J by 5 bases, 10 bases remained unmatched. Germline assignment: CDR1 MNHEY and CDR2 SMNVEV (reference sequence). The CDR3 is 16 residues long.

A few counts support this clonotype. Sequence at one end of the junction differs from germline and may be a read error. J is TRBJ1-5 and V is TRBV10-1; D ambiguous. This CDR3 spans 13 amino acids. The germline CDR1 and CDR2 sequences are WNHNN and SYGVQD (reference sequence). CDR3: CANSRGRRQPQHF. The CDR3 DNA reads TGCGCCAACAGTCGGGGTAGACGACAGCCCCAGCATTTT.

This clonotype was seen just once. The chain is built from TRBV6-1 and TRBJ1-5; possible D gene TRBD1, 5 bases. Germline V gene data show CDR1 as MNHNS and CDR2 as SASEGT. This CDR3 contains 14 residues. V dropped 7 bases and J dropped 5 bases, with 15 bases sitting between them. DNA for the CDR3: TGTGCCAGCAATTATCAGGGAATCGATCAGCCCCAGCATTTT. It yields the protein CASNYQGIDQPQHF.

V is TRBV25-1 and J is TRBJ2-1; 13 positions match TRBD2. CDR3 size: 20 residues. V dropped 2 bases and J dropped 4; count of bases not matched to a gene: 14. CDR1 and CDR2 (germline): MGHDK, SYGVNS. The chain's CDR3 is CASSEPGGTSGKDRYNEQFF. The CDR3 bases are TGTGCCAGCAGTGAACCTGGCGGGACTAGCGGGAAGGATCGATACAATGAGCAGTTCTTC.

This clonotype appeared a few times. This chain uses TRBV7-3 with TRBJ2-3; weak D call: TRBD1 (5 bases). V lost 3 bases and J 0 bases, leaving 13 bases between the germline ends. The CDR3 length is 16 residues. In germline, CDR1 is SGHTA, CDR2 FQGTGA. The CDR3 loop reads CASSFQGLGSTDTQYF. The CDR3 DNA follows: TGTGCCAGCAGCTTCCAGGGTTTGGGGAGCACAGATACGCAGTATTTT.

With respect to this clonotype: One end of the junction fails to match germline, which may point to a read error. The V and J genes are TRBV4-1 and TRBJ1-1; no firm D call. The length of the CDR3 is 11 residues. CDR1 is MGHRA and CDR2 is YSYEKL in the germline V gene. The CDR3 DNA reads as TGTGCCGGCGGAGGCGGCACTGAAGCTTTCTTT. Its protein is CAGGGGTEAFF.

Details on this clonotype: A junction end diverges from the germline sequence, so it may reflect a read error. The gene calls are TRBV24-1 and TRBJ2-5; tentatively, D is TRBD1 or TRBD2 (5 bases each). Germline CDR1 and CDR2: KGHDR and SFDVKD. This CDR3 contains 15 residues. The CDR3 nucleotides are TGTGCCAGCAGTGAAGGGAACCCGGGGCTAGAGACCCAGTACTTC. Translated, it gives CASSEGNPGLETQYF.

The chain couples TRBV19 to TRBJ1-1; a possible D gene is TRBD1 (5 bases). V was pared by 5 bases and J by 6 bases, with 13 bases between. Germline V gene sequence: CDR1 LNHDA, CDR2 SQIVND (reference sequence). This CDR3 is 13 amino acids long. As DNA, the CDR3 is TGTGCCAGTAGTCCTAGGGGAGGGGCTGAAGCTTTCTTT. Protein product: CASSPRGGAEAFF.